Below, 2 T cell receptor beta chains from the same sample are listed, as sequenced in a study of cytomegalovirus exposure and HLA in healthy donors. The PCR employed 60 Vbeta primers together with 13 Jbeta primers. Repertoires were generated with immunoSEQ multiplex PCR, while TCRdb's copy carries only in-frame clones and drops some. The sample holds 100,000 to 150,000 clones; roughly 78% are singletons and the top ten take roughly 9.6%. Sequenced material: PBMCs. The source of these receptors is a man aged 30 to 45 in good health and CMV-seropositive.

The V and J genes are TRBV29-1 and TRBJ2-1, with TRBD2 matching 7 bases. CDR1 and CDR2 (germline): SQVTM, ANQGSEA. The CDR3 runs 17 residues. V dropped 3 bases and J dropped 0; count of bases not matched to a gene: 11. The CDR3 DNA sequence: TGCAGCGTTGATGGGAGGGGCAGGATCAGCTCCTACAATGAGCAGTTCTTC. It specifies CSVDGRGRISSYNEQFF.

The chain couples TRBV5-1 to TRBJ1-1, with D tentatively TRBD1 (5 bases). V gave up 4 bases and J gave up 3 bases, with 16 bases separating them. The V gene's germline CDR1 is SGHRS and CDR2 YFSETQ. The CDR3 has 15 amino acids. The DNA for the CDR3 is TGCGCCAGCAGCCTGGTCGCGGGGGAAGACACTGAAGCTTTCTTT. It specifies CASSLVAGEDTEAFF.